This TCR beta chain was sequenced for a study of shared clonotypes between healthy human individuals (TCRdb year 2020). With regard to the full study: Three men and a couple of women, aged 18 to 49 years, made up the cohort. To estimate repertoire size and how much clonotypes are shared between individuals, the study performed deep sequencing of blood TCR repertoires from roughly five healthy adults. To increase sequencing depth and limit assay-specific biases, different laboratories used diverse techniques to prepare libraries and sequence TCR repertoires. Per donor, leukapheresis produced somewhere between about 0.85 and 9.5 billion PBMCs. What the work shows at the level of the full study, not this receptor alone: Sampling was restricted to blood, and TCR repertoires in tissues likely differ from the TCR repertoires found in blood. Because the study included a small number of donors, the genetic and exposure-history diversity represented was limited. Pairwise subsampling led to the expectation that sequencing depth would affect the degree of clonotype sharing among donors.

This clone was counted a single time. The antigen this receptor binds is unknown. It has no much larger one-base neighbor in the sample; base qualities were not kept. V ends up 2 bases short and J 1 base short, with an unmatched junction base count of 5. The CDR3, from cysteine to phenylalanine, totals 15 residues. The DNA shown is the 45-base CDR3, in frame from base 1. From a lookup of the germline V gene (reference sequence), CDR1 and CDR2 are MNHNY and SVGAGI. Donors were healthy HIV-negative adults with no recently reported acute infections or vaccinations. All donors were Caucasian adults living in Nashville, Tennessee, USA. In the unsorted samples, approximately 85 million PBMCs were counted, and genomic DNA was extracted using the QIAamp DNA Blood Mini kit. After blood collection by leukapheresis, PBMCs were isolated using Ficoll-Histopaque density gradient centrifugation and then cryopreserved in the vapor phase of liquid nitrogen.

Using the deep immunoSEQ assay, TCR CDR3 regions were amplified from genomic DNA by multiplex PCR. Extracted genomic DNA from each cell subset was distributed evenly across all wells of several immunoSEQ 96-well plates, and each plate was treated as a replicate. Each replicate PCR for unsorted PBMC received roughly 300 ng genomic DNA, equal to about 30,000 T cell genomes. Genomic DNA from unsorted PBMC was sequenced over ten immunoSEQ deep assay plates. The purified libraries were quantified using a Qubit 3.0 fluorometer, sized with a Bioanalyzer 2100, and then quantified again using the KAPA Library Quantification kit. Every immunoSEQ 96-well plate was sequenced on a separate single-read 150-cycle Illumina NextSeq 550 flow cell. The original pipeline was this. Because the immunoSEQ output included only junctional sequences and no quality scores, the filtering could not be the same as the filtering used for full-length reads. To assign V/J genes and CDR3, sequences were annotated using PyIR, a Python wrapper for IgBLAST v1.9, with IMGT germline references. Reads were removed for weak V/J assignments (E-value above 1e-6), missing CDR3, stop codons, out-of-frame junctions, or ambiguous translated residues. V3J clonotypes were defined as sequences sharing an identical inferred V gene, J gene, and CDR3 amino acid sequence. Percentage overlap between repertoires was computed as shared unique clonotypes divided by the size of the smaller repertoire. Three approaches were used to assess repertoire richness: RTK rarefaction, the Chao1 estimator, and Recon v2.1 estimates of unobserved clonotypes. In its TCRdb copy, this immuneACCESS table keeps in-frame sequences only and misses some clones. Where compared with another copy, unresolved V genes explain less than half of these, and the others have no known cause. V and J calls and clone size are given by that table; D and trimming were obtained from the DNA. Present in this sample are about half a million clones, about four fifths of which were seen just once. Roughly 13% of the sample lies in the top ten.

Recombination joined TRBV6-6 with TRBJ2-7; 7 of the junction bases match TRBD1. This clonotype originated in a woman in her forties in good health. Some clones in this sample may be carry-over from other donors' samples. Sequencing was done on a sample of PBMCs. The CDR3 region reads CASSYTRGQSYEQYF. DNA sequence: TGTGCCAGCAGTTACACAAGGGGACAGTCCTACGAGCAGTACTTC.